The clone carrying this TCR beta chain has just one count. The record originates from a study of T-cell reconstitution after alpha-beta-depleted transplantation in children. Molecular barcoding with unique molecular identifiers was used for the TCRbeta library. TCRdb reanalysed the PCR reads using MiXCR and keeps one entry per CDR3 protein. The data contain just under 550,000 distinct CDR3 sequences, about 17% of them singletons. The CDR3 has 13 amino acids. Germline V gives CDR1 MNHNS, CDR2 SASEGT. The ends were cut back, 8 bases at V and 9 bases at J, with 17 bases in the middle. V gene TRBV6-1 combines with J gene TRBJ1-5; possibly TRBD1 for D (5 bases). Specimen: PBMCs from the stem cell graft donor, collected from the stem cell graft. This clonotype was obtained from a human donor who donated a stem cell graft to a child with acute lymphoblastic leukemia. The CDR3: CASHETREWPQHF. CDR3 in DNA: TGTGCCAGCCATGAGACCAGGGAATGGCCCCAGCATTTT.